This entry lists 29 T cell receptor beta chains sequenced from one sample in a study of pediatric ulcerative colitis. Rectal tissue came from one to two pinch biopsies taken at colonoscopy. Profiling relied on immunoSEQ multiplex PCR, and the TCRdb table lists in-frame clones only, not all of them. The sample lists about 18,000 clones; 80% were seen once. The material sequenced was gut tissue. The receptor set was obtained from a boy between 10 and 17 years old who was a control in a study of pediatric ulcerative colitis.

The rearrangement links TRBV9 to TRBJ2-1, with 9 bases aligning to TRBD2. This CDR3 is built from 17 residues. Germline V gene lookup returns CDR1 SGDLS and CDR2 YYNGEE. Trimming took 0 bases from V and 7 from J; bases not matched to a gene: 11. The chain's CDR3 is CASSVAWRRGGSNEQFF. CDR3 nucleotides: TGTGCCAGCAGCGTAGCATGGAGGCGGGGGGGCTCAAATGAGCAGTTCTTC. The variable domain in full, with the rest retrieved from reference TRBV9 and TRBJ2-1, is DSGVTQTPKHLITATGQRVTLRCSPRSGDLSVYWYQQSLDQGLQFLIQYYNGEERAKGNILERFSAQQFPDLHSELNLSSLELGDSALYFCASSVAWRRGGSNEQFFGPGTRLTVL.

This clone was detected a few times. Different DNA sequences within this sample yield the same CDR3. The CDR3 reads CASSLLFSDTQYF. The CDR3 DNA sequence: TGTGCCAGCAGCTTACTGTTTTCAGATACGCAGTATTTT. The genes are TRBV7-3 and TRBJ2-3; D unclear. The CDR3 extends over 13 amino acids. CDR1 is SGHTA and CDR2 is FQGTGA in the germline V gene. Trimming removed 2 bases from V and 4 bases from J, with 7 bases in between.

V is TRBV5-4 and J is TRBJ2-7; 7 bases map to TRBD2. This CDR3 spans 15 amino acids. Trimming took 2 bases from V and 1 from J; bases not matched to a gene: 6. Germline CDR1 is SGHNT and CDR2 is YYREEE (reference sequence). For the CDR3, the DNA is TGTGCCAGCAGCTTACCGGGAGGCCTGTCCTACGAGCAGTACTTC. Residues: CASSLPGGLSYEQYF.

This rearrangement joins TRBV28 to TRBJ1-5; D unresolved. The CDR3 is 14 amino acids. Trimming cost V 4 bases and J 4 bases, with 11 bases left between them. CDR1 is MDHEN and CDR2 is SYDVKM in the germline V gene. The CDR3 is CASSWRLVNQPQHF. CDR3 coding DNA: TGTGCCAGCAGTTGGAGACTGGTGAATCAGCCCCAGCATTTT.

The chain has TRBV5-4 and TRBJ1-2; tentative D call: TRBD1 (5 bases). CDR1 is SGHNT, CDR2 YYREEE, per germline (reference sequence). The CDR3 consists of 15 residues. V was clipped by 0 bases and J by 0 bases, with 9 bases between them. The CDR3 DNA reads as TGTGCCAGCAGCTTGGTTCAGGGAGCTAACTATGGCTACACCTTC. Its protein is CASSLVQGANYGYTF.

As concerns this clone: Other DNA sequences in the same sample also yield this CDR3. J is TRBJ1-1 and V is TRBV5-1; D not resolved. Per the germline V gene, CDR1 is SGHRS and CDR2 is YFSETQ. The V gene lost 4 bases and the J gene lost 3 bases, with 10 bases spanning the gap. The length of the CDR3 is 13 residues. The DNA for the CDR3 is TGCGCCAGCAGCCTGATTGGGGACACTGAAGCTTTCTTT. Protein sequence: CASSLIGDTEAFF.

V and J are TRBV5-6 and TRBJ2-7; a possible D gene is TRBD1 (5 bases). From germline, CDR1 is SGHDT and CDR2 YYEEEE. This CDR3 is 13 amino acids long. The V gene lost 3 bases and the J gene lost 0 bases, with 7 bases spanning the gap. The CDR3: CASSSDTSYEQYF. The CDR3 nucleotides are TGTGCCAGCAGCTCGGACACCTCCTACGAGCAGTACTTC.

The chain is built from TRBV10-3 and TRBJ1-4; no reliable D call. This CDR3 region has 15 residues. The ends were cut back, 0 bases at V and 6 bases at J, with 11 bases in the middle. Germline V lookup: CDR1 ENHRY, CDR2 SYGVKD. CDR3 DNA sequence: TGTGCCATCAGTGAGTCGGCGGGTGAGGATGAAAAACTGTTTTTT. Its protein product is CAISESAGEDEKLFF.

V usage is TRBV9 and J usage is TRBJ2-1, with D possibly being TRBD1 (6 bases). CDR1 is SGDLS and CDR2 is YYNGEE in the germline V gene. The CDR3 sequence is 15 residues long. Trimming cost V 4 bases and J 4 bases, with 15 bases left between them. CDR3 sequence: CASSYRTVSYNEQFF. In DNA form, the CDR3 reads TGTGCCAGCAGCTACAGGACAGTCTCATACAATGAGCAGTTCTTC.

This clone was counted once. The chain couples TRBV5-6 to TRBJ2-2; D unresolved. V dropped 0 bases and J dropped 3 bases, with 6 bases sitting between them. There are 14 residues in the CDR3. CDR1 and CDR2 (germline): SGHDT, YYEEEE. CDR3 sequence: CASSLAPYTGELFF. CDR3 DNA sequence: TGTGCCAGCAGCTTGGCTCCCTACACCGGGGAGCTGTTTTTT.

The chain uses TRBV5-1 and TRBJ2-7, with 9 bases fitting TRBD2. Germline V gene sequence: CDR1 SGHRS, CDR2 YFSETQ. The CDR3 extends over 14 amino acids. Trimming took 5 bases from V and 5 from J; bases not matched to a gene: 8. The CDR3 DNA sequence: TGCGCCAGCAGGGAAACTAGCGGGTGGAACGAGCAGTACTTC. Its protein product is CASRETSGWNEQYF.

This clone has only one observation. The chain is built from TRBV6-4 and TRBJ2-2; D gene uncertain. Per germline, CDR1 MRHNA and CDR2 SNTAGT. Trimming cost V 7 bases and J 0 bases, with 12 bases left between them. The CDR3 is made up of 15 amino acids. CDR3 sequence: CASMEPNTNTGELFF. DNA of the CDR3: TGTGCCAGCATGGAGCCGAATACGAACACCGGGGAGCTGTTTTTT.

V and J are TRBV10-3 and TRBJ2-2; 7 bases agree with TRBD2. The trim removed 2 bases at V and 1 base at J, leaving 4 bases unmatched. Germline lookup yields CDR1 ENHRY and CDR2 SYGVKD. This CDR3 is built from 16 residues. CDR3 residues: CAISEGLAVNTGELFF. As DNA, the CDR3 is TGTGCCATCAGTGAGGGTCTAGCGGTGAACACCGGGGAGCTGTTTTTT.

The genes are TRBV19 and TRBJ1-2; possibly TRBD1 for D (6 bases). Germline CDR1 is LNHDA and CDR2 is SQIVND (reference sequence). CDR3 length: 13 residues. V lost 5 bases and J 4 bases, leaving 11 bases between the germline ends. The CDR3: CASSYREGYGYTF. The CDR3, as DNA: TGTGCCAGTAGTTACAGGGAGGGCTATGGCTACACCTTC.

The CDR3 reads CASSQETVSYGYTF. The CDR3 region has the DNA TGCGCCAGCAGCCAGGAGACAGTAAGCTATGGCTACACCTTC. V is TRBV4-3 and J is TRBJ1-2; D is perhaps TRBD1 (5 bases). The germline V gene has CDR1 LGHNA and CDR2 YSLEER. Trimming shortened V by 3 bases and J by 4 bases, and 12 bases separated the two germline ends. CDR3 length: 14 amino acids.

This chain links TRBV11-2 with TRBJ2-5; 8 bases match TRBD2. The CDR3 runs to 16 residues. J lost 8 bases, V lost 2 bases, and 13 bases had no gene match. CDR1 and CDR2 from the germline V gene are SGHAT and FQNNGV. Here the CDR3 reads CASSLHDGGVLGTQYF. CDR3 in DNA: TGTGCCAGCAGCTTACACGACGGGGGGGTGTTGGGTACCCAGTACTTC.

The rearrangement uses TRBV5-4 and TRBJ1-2; D might be TRBD1 (6 bases). Per germline, CDR1 SGHNT and CDR2 YYREEE (reference sequence). The V end was cut by 2 bases, the J end by 4 bases, with 12 bases between. CDR3 length: 14 residues. In nucleotides, the CDR3 is TGTGCCAGCAGCTTATCAGGGGAGGGCTATGGCTACACCTTC. Its protein is CASSLSGEGYGYTF.

V usage is TRBV5-4 and J usage is TRBJ2-1, with D tentatively TRBD2 (6 bases). Germline V gene data show CDR1 as SGHNT and CDR2 as YYREEE (reference sequence). V was cut by 0 bases and J by 8 bases, with 9 bases left in between. The CDR3 has 13 residues. The CDR3 spells CASSLAVADEQFF. The DNA for the CDR3 is TGTGCCAGCAGCTTGGCCGTAGCGGATGAGCAGTTCTTC.

The chain employs TRBV11-2 and TRBJ1-1; unclear D gene. V was cut by 1 base and J by 5 bases, with 17 bases left in between. The germline V gene has CDR1 SGHAT and CDR2 FQNNGV. The CDR3 runs to 16 residues. CDR3 protein: CASSLASRVGYTEAFF. The CDR3 bases are TGTGCCAGCAGCTTAGCCAGTAGGGTAGGTTATACTGAAGCTTTCTTT.

The V gene is TRBV28, the J gene TRBJ1-1, with 10 positions matching TRBD1. This CDR3 has 13 amino acids. The ends lost 8 bases at V and 3 bases at J; junction bases unmatched: 3. Germline V gene sequence: CDR1 MDHEN, CDR2 SYDVKM. The CDR3 sequence is CASGGQGYTEAFF. As DNA, the CDR3 is TGTGCCAGCGGGGGACAGGGGTACACTGAAGCTTTCTTT. The whole variable domain, filled in from reference TRBV28 and TRBJ1-1, reads DVKVTQSSRYLVKRTGEKVFLECVQDMDHENMFWYRQDPGLGLRLIYFSYDVKMKEKGDIPEGYSVSREKKERFSLILESASTNQTSMYLCASGGQGYTEAFFGQGTRLTVV.

This chain uses TRBV9 with TRBJ1-2; no clear D. CDR3 size: 15 residues. The V end was cut by 0 bases, the J end by 7 bases, with 16 bases between. Germline V CDR1 and CDR2: SGDLS, YYNGEE. In DNA form, the CDR3 reads TGTGCCAGCAGCGTAGTGGATTACGAAAGCGGTGGCTACACCTTC. Amino acid sequence: CASSVVDYESGGYTF.

The chain couples TRBV5-1 to TRBJ1-1; D is undetermined. CDR3 length equals 15 residues. The germline gives CDR1 SGHRS, CDR2 YFSETQ. With 2 bases removed from V and 0 bases from J, the gap between germline ends came to 11 bases. The CDR3 reads CASSLSSGVNTEAFF. The CDR3 DNA sequence: TGCGCCAGCAGCTTAAGTAGCGGGGTGAACACTGAAGCTTTCTTT.

The J gene is TRBJ2-1, the V gene TRBV18; D is perhaps TRBD1 (6 bases). The CDR3 is 16 residues long. Trimming pared 1 base from V and 3 bases from J, leaving 13 bases between. In germline, CDR1 is KGHSH, CDR2 LQKENI. CDR3 in DNA: TGTGCCAGCTCACCACAGGGGGAATCTTTCTACAATGAGCAGTTCTTC. It is translated as CASSPQGESFYNEQFF.

The table lists this clone with a few counts. The chain employs TRBV6-1 and TRBJ1-2; no definite D call. Trimming removed 8 bases at V and 2 bases at J, with 12 bases between. From germline, CDR1 is MNHNS and CDR2 SASEGT. CDR3 length: 13 amino acids. The CDR3 DNA follows: TGTGCCAGCCGCACGCCAGAAAACTATGGCTACACCTTC. Its protein product is CASRTPENYGYTF.

The chain uses TRBV4-2 and TRBJ2-3; 12 positions agree with TRBD2. The junction had 32 bases not matched to a gene; V was cut back by 4 bases and J by 6 bases. The CDR3 spans 24 residues. Germline V gives CDR1 LGHNA, CDR2 YNFKEQ. CDR3 sequence (DNA): TGTGCCAGCAGCCGGTGGACTAGCGGGACCTTCGAATACCAGATAATGCCTTTACCGGATACGCAGTATTTT. This sequence encodes CASSRWTSGTFEYQIMPLPDTQYF.

The chain joins TRBV11-2 to TRBJ1-2, with D perhaps TRBD1 (6 bases). This CDR3 is 15 amino acids long. Trimming left V 1 base short and J 5 bases short, with 14 bases between. Germline CDR1 reads SGHAT; CDR2 reads FQNNGV. CDR3 residues: CASSLVAGAQYGYTF. The CDR3 DNA is TGTGCCAGCAGCTTAGTTGCGGGGGCTCAATATGGCTACACCTTC.

The chain links TRBV6-4 to TRBJ2-3; no clear D. The CDR3 runs to 15 residues. The germline gives CDR1 MRHNA, CDR2 SNTAGT. V lost 0 bases to trimming and J lost 4 bases, with 11 bases between them. DNA for the CDR3: TGTGCCAGCAGTGACTCGGTAGAAGCAGCAGATACGCAGTATTTT. This sequence encodes CASSDSVEAADTQYF.

This sequence joins TRBV7-2 and TRBJ1-1, with D perhaps TRBD1 (6 bases). The CDR3 contains 17 residues. The V end lost 5 bases, the J end lost 1 base, and 20 bases lay between the germline ends. Per germline, CDR1 SGHTA and CDR2 FQGNSA. This chain's CDR3 is CASSLIQGVRANTEAFF. CDR3 DNA: TGTGCCAGCAGCCTTATACAGGGTGTCCGGGCGAACACTGAAGCTTTCTTT.

The chain is built from TRBV2 and TRBJ2-1; 10 nucleotides align to TRBD1. CDR1 and CDR2 (germline): SNHLY, FYNNEI. Germline trimming cut 6 bases from V and 6 bases from J; bases unmatched to any gene: 8. The CDR3 extends over 15 amino acids. CDR3 bases: TGTGCCAGCAGAGTGGACAGGGGGTTCCTCAATGAGCAGTTCTTC. As protein: CASRVDRGFLNEQFF.